The 22 T cell receptor beta chains below all came from one sample that was sequenced in a study of early T cells in non-severe SARS-CoV-2 infection. TCRdb called the 5' RACE reads again in MiXCR, with one record for every CDR3 protein. The sample lists 55,000 to 65,000 distinct CDR3 sequences; roughly an eighth were seen once. The sequenced sample was whole blood. These receptors were taken from an adult who was a healthcare worker with PCR-confirmed SARS-CoV-2 infection or an uninfected control (not recorded which).

V usage is TRBV6-1 and J usage is TRBJ1-5, with TRBD1 matching 7 bases. The CDR3 is made up of 14 amino acids. J lost 3 bases, V lost 4 bases, and 3 bases had no gene match. CDR1 MNHNS and CDR2 SASEGT come from the germline V gene. CDR3 DNA: TGTGCCAGCAGTGGGGGACAGAACAATCAGCCCCAGCATTTT. Protein: CASSGGQNNQPQHF.

The chain employs TRBV29-1 and TRBJ2-7; 8 bases agree with TRBD1. V dropped 4 bases and J dropped 6; count of bases not matched to a gene: 14. Germline CDR1 and CDR2: SQVTM and ANQGSEA. CDR3 length equals 15 residues. The chain's CDR3 is CSVAPGQAGRAEQYF. The CDR3 DNA is TGCAGCGTTGCCCCGGGACAGGCCGGGCGGGCCGAGCAGTACTTC.

The chain joins TRBV4-3 to TRBJ2-7; 10 bases map to TRBD1. This CDR3 contains 14 residues. Germline-derived CDR1 and CDR2 are LGHNA and YSLEER. With 1 base clipped from V and 6 bases from J, the junction kept 3 bases outside the gene matches. CDR3 coding DNA: TGCGCCAGCAGCCAAGGGACAGGGGGTTCCGAGCAGTACTTC. Translation: CASSQGTGGSEQYF.

This clonotype was counted a few times. The chain uses TRBV10-3 and TRBJ1-2, with 7 positions matching TRBD1. The CDR3 spans 13 residues. Per the germline V gene, CDR1 is ENHRY and CDR2 is SYGVKD. V lost 10 bases to trimming and J lost 1 base; unmatched junction nucleotides: 6. CDR3 sequence (DNA): TGTGCCACTTGGACAGGTCGTAACTATGGCTACACCTTC. Protein product: CATWTGRNYGYTF.

V is TRBV5-1 and J is TRBJ2-3; 10 nucleotides align to TRBD1. CDR1 is SGHRS and CDR2 is YFSETQ in the germline V gene. This CDR3 is 15 amino acids long. Unmatched junction bases numbered 6, after V lost 5 bases and J lost 3 bases. The chain's CDR3 is CASSFGQGGTDTQYF. CDR3 nucleotides: TGCGCCAGCAGTTTCGGACAGGGGGGGACAGATACGCAGTATTTT.

The CDR3, as DNA: TGTGCCAGCAGCGGGGTAAGGGTAATGAACACTGAAGCTTTCTTT. Amino acids: CASSGVRVMNTEAFF. The rearrangement links TRBV11-2 to TRBJ1-1; D not resolved. CDR1 is SGHAT and CDR2 is FQNNGV in the germline V gene. The CDR3 extends over 15 amino acids. The germline V and J ends were trimmed by 5 bases and 0 bases, with 13 bases remaining between them. Full variable domain (rest looked up from reference TRBV11-2 and TRBJ1-1): EAGVAQSPRYKIIEKRQSVAFWCNPISGHATLYWYQQILGQGPKLLIQFQNNGVVDDSQLPKDRFSAERLKGVDSTLKIQPAKLEDSAVYLCASSGVRVMNTEAFFGQGTRLTVV.

This clonotype was found many times. One junction end does not reproduce the germline sequence, and a read error may be involved. The genes are TRBV7-7 and TRBJ2-3; no definite D call. The CDR3 is 13 residues long. Per germline, CDR1 SSHAT and CDR2 FNYEAQ (reference sequence). The CDR3 DNA sequence: TGTGCTAGCAGCACGACGTCGGCAGATACGCAGTATTTT. Translating gives CASSTTSADTQYF.

The table lists this clonotype with many counts. CDR3 in amino acids: CASSLFSVTQETQYF. The CDR3 nucleotides are TGTGCCAGCAGCTTATTCAGCGTGACCCAAGAGACCCAGTACTTC. The chain joins TRBV11-1 to TRBJ2-5; D is unclear. V gave up 2 bases and J gave up 1 base, with 11 bases separating them. Germline V CDR1 and CDR2: SGHAT, FQDESV (reference sequence). The CDR3 consists of 15 residues.

In this sample, this clonotype turned up many times. This chain links TRBV7-2 with TRBJ2-7, with 8 nucleotides matching TRBD1. CDR1 is SGHTA, CDR2 FQGNSA, per germline. With V trimmed by 4 bases and J by 1 base, 12 bases remained unmatched. The CDR3 covers 17 residues. The DNA of the CDR3 is TGTGCCAGCAGCTCAGGGGGCTGGACGCGGGGATCCTACGAGCAGTACTTC. It translates to CASSSGGWTRGSYEQYF. Filled out from reference TRBV7-2 and TRBJ2-7, the complete variable domain reads GAGVSQSPSNKVTEKGKDVELRCDPISGHTALYWYRQSLGQGLEFLIYFQGNSAPDKSGLPSDRFSAERTGGSVSTLTIQRTQQEDSAVYLCASSSGGWTRGSYEQYFGPGTRLTVT.

This clonotype has ten or more counts. The CDR3 nucleotides read TGCAGTGCGGCGGCCACGTTGAATGAAAAACTGTTTTTT. Its translation is CSAAATLNEKLFF. V is TRBV20-1 and J is TRBJ1-4; D not resolved. Germline V gene data show CDR1 as DFQATT and CDR2 as SNEGSKA (reference sequence). The V and J ends lost 6 bases and 5 bases respectively, with 13 bases between them. This CDR3 comprises 13 residues.

A few counts support this clonotype. This rearrangement joins TRBV18 to TRBJ2-3; D gene uncertain. CDR1 is KGHSH and CDR2 is LQKENI in the germline V gene. The CDR3 covers 15 residues. Between the trimmed V and J ends, which lost 0 bases and 0 bases, there was a span of 7 bases. CDR3: CASSPPVGSTDTQYF. For the CDR3, the DNA is TGTGCCAGCTCACCACCGGTGGGAAGCACAGATACGCAGTATTTT.

This chain joins TRBV20-1 and TRBJ2-1, with D possibly TRBD1 on 6 matching bases. Germline CDR1 DFQATT, CDR2 SNEGSKA (reference sequence). The CDR3 is 15 amino acids. V lost 6 bases and J 0 bases, leaving 15 bases between the germline ends. CDR3 protein: CSATYRAGSYNEQFF. The DNA for the CDR3 is TGCAGTGCAACCTACAGGGCGGGCTCCTACAATGAGCAGTTCTTC.

The DNA for the CDR3 is TGTGCCAGCGGCGCGCTGACAGGGGGCAATCATCAGCCCCAGCATTTT. Amino acids: CASGALTGGNHQPQHF. The chain uses TRBV27 and TRBJ1-5; the match to TRBD1 covers 10 bases. The CDR3 covers 16 residues. Trimming at V came to 8 bases and at J to 5 bases, leaving 12 bases not matched to a gene. Germline CDR1 MNHEY, CDR2 SMNVEV (reference sequence).

The J gene is TRBJ2-7, the V gene TRBV28; 7 positions agree with TRBD2. Germline trimming cut 6 bases from V and 4 bases from J; bases unmatched to any gene: 6. Germline CDR1 and CDR2: MDHEN and SYDVKM. The CDR3 runs to 13 residues. The CDR3 DNA is TGTGCCAGCAGAGAAGGGACTAAGTACGAGCAGTACTTC. Encoded protein: CASREGTKYEQYF.

This clonotype was recorded many times. The rearrangement links TRBV12-5 to TRBJ2-7; unclear D gene. The CDR3 totals 11 residues. Germline CDR1 LGHNT, CDR2 FRNRAP. V was cut by 3 bases and J by 1 base, with 1 base left in between. CDR3 coding DNA: TGTGCTAGTGGTTTTTCCTACGAGCAGTACTTC. Its protein product is CASGFSYEQYF. The full variable domain, in which reference TRBV12-5 and TRBJ2-7 provide the parts outside the CDR3, is DARVTQTPRHKVTEMGQEVTMRCQPILGHNTVFWYRQTMMQGLELLAYFRNRAPLDDSGMPKDRFSAEMPDATLATLKIQPSEPRDSAVYFCASGFSYEQYFGPGTRLTVT.

The J gene is TRBJ2-5, the V gene TRBV5-1; 7 positions agree with TRBD1. The CDR3 is made up of 15 amino acids. J lost 1 base, V lost 4 bases, and 7 bases had no gene match. Germline V lookup: CDR1 SGHRS, CDR2 YFSETQ. The CDR3 nucleotides read TGCGCCAGCAGCATTCCGACAGGGACCCAAGAGACCCAGTACTTC. It codes for CASSIPTGTQETQYF.

This clonotype was seen repeatedly, ten times or more. The gene calls are TRBV7-3 and TRBJ2-3; 10 bases fit TRBD2. Germline V gives CDR1 SGHTA, CDR2 FQGTGA. V dropped 4 bases and J dropped 2; count of bases not matched to a gene: 9. This CDR3 contains 17 residues. The CDR3 region has the DNA TGTGCCAGCAGCTCCTATGGTAGCGGGAGGCCCACAGATACGCAGTATTTT. Amino acid sequence: CASSSYGSGRPTDTQYF.

This clonotype showed up just a few times. The V call is TRBV7-9, the J call TRBJ2-3, with no clear D. V lost 5 bases, J lost 0 bases, and 9 bases lay in between. CDR1 SEHNR and CDR2 FQNEAQ come from the germline V gene (reference sequence). This CDR3 comprises 14 residues. CDR3 nucleotide sequence: TGTGCCAGCAGCACCTCAACAAGCACAGATACGCAGTATTTT. As protein: CASSTSTSTDTQYF.

The sample holds many counts of this clonotype. The chain carries TRBV10-1 and TRBJ2-3, with D uncertain. The CDR3 runs 13 residues. Germline loops: CDR1 WNHNN, CDR2 SYGVQD (reference sequence). The ends were cut back, 5 bases at V and 2 bases at J, with 8 bases in the middle. CDR3 DNA: TGCGCCAGCAGTCCCCGATACACAGATACGCAGTATTTT. The encoded protein is CASSPRYTDTQYF.

This chain connects TRBV20-1 to TRBJ2-6; tentatively, D is TRBD2 (6 bases). The CDR3 loop spans 15 amino acids. V lost 6 bases to trimming and J lost 1 base, with 13 bases between them. Looked up from germline, CDR1 is DFQATT and CDR2 is SNEGSKA (reference sequence). CDR3 in amino acids: CSAKAGGSGANVLTF. The CDR3 coding sequence is TGCAGTGCGAAAGCCGGGGGATCTGGGGCCAACGTCCTGACTTTC.

This clonotype was detected many times. The chain is built from TRBV20-1 and TRBJ1-1, with unresolved D. The CDR3 length is 14 residues. The germline CDR1 and CDR2 sequences are DFQATT and SNEGSKA (reference sequence). Trimming took off 0 bases at V and 1 base at J, with 9 bases between the two ends. CDR3 residues: CSARDPRSNTEAFF. The DNA for the CDR3 is TGCAGTGCTAGAGATCCCAGGTCGAACACTGAAGCTTTCTTT.

This sequence joins TRBV10-1 and TRBJ1-2; TRBD1 matches at 7 bases. With V trimmed by 7 bases and J by 4 bases, 12 bases remained unmatched. The germline V gene has CDR1 WNHNN and CDR2 SYGVQD (reference sequence). The CDR3 covers 15 residues. CDR3 loop: CASTRRQGRGYGYTF. The CDR3 nucleotides are TGCGCCAGCACACGGAGACAGGGACGCGGCTATGGCTACACCTTC.